Listed here are 22 T cell receptor beta chains from one sample, sequenced in a study of PD-1 blockade in classical Hodgkin lymphoma. Time point reported: cycle 4 day 1 (C4D1), after 5 to 7 weeks of nivolumab. Every patient had relapsed following autologous stem cell transplantation, and cohorts differed in brentuximab vedotin exposure. CD4+ T cells were purified from thawed PBMCs by magnetic negative selection. Only in-frame clones appear in the TCRdb table, and some are missing; sequencing was by immunoSEQ multiplex PCR. The sample yields fewer than 35,000 clones, around 84% seen once. The sequencing used CD4+ T cells from blood, collected before the fourth cycle of nivolumab. The receptor source for this set is a human donor with classical Hodgkin lymphoma.

The V and J genes are TRBV5-1 and TRBJ1-4; D not resolved. V was shortened by 2 bases and J by 0 bases, with 11 bases between the two germline ends. Germline V CDR1 and CDR2: SGHRS, YFSETQ. This CDR3 is built from 16 residues. The CDR3 bases are TGCGCCAGCAGCTTAACCCCAGTTGCAACTAATGAAAAACTGTTTTTT. Translated, it gives CASSLTPVATNEKLFF.

This clone was seen only once. The chain combines TRBV5-8 with TRBJ1-6; D remains ambiguous. V lost 0 bases to trimming and J lost 7 bases, with 8 bases between them. In germline, CDR1 is SGHTS, CDR2 YDEGEE. CDR3 length: 14 amino acids. In DNA form, the CDR3 reads TGTGCCAGCAGCTTGGGGGGTCCGAATTCACCCCTCCACTTT. Amino acid sequence: CASSLGGPNSPLHF. The full variable domain, rest sourced from reference TRBV5-8 and TRBJ1-6, is EAGVTQSPTHLIKTRGQQATLRCSPISGHTSVYWYQQALGLGLQFLLWYDEGEERNRGNFPPRFSGRQFPNYSSELNVNALELEDSALYLCASSLGGPNSPLHFGNGTRLTVT.

This sequence joins TRBV28 and TRBJ1-4, with 9 bases that match TRBD1. Per the germline V gene, CDR1 is MDHEN and CDR2 is SYDVKM. This CDR3 contains 16 residues. Trimming at V came to 3 bases and at J to 4 bases, leaving 6 bases not matched to a gene. This CDR3 reads CASSFLQGAGNEKLFF. The CDR3 coding sequence is TGTGCCAGCAGTTTCCTACAGGGGGCTGGTAATGAAAAACTGTTTTTT.

This chain connects TRBV7-7 to TRBJ2-2; TRBD1 might be the D (5 bases). CDR1 is SSHAT and CDR2 is FNYEAQ in the germline V gene (reference sequence). Trimming removed 2 bases from V and 7 bases from J, with 8 bases in between. The CDR3 has 13 amino acids. CDR3 sequence (DNA): TGTGCCAGCAGCTTAAGACAGAACGGGGAGCTGTTTTTT. The encoded protein is CASSLRQNGELFF.

This rearrangement joins TRBV18 to TRBJ2-3; the D is unclear. The germline gives CDR1 KGHSH, CDR2 LQKENI. CDR3 length: 13 residues. V was clipped by 1 base and J by 2 bases, with 4 bases between them. CDR3 nucleotides: TGTGCCAGCTCACCACTTATCACAGATACGCAGTATTTT. It encodes CASSPLITDTQYF.

CDR3 nucleotide sequence: TGTGCCAGCAGCCGGGCTGATTGGGACAGGGGTAACGGGGAGCTGTTTTTT. Translated, it gives CASSRADWDRGNGELFF. The V call is TRBV5-8, the J call TRBJ2-2; 10 positions agree with TRBD1. Unmatched junction bases numbered 13, after V lost 4 bases and J lost 7 bases. Per germline, CDR1 SGHTS and CDR2 YDEGEE. CDR3 length equals 17 residues.

V and J are TRBV7-9 and TRBJ1-4; D remains ambiguous. With 1 base removed from V and 5 bases from J, the gap between germline ends came to 14 bases. Per germline, CDR1 SEHNR and CDR2 FQNEAQ (reference sequence). The CDR3 totals 16 residues. The CDR3 DNA is TGTGCCAGCAGCTTAGGGCTACAGACCCCCAATGAAAAACTGTTTTTT. As protein: CASSLGLQTPNEKLFF. The entire variable domain, with the rest obtained from reference TRBV7-9 and TRBJ1-4, is as follows: DTGVSQNPRHKITKRGQNVTFRCDPISEHNRLYWYRQTLGQGPEFLTYFQNEAQLEKSRLLSDRFSAERPKGSFSTLEIQRTEQGDSAMYLCASSLGLQTPNEKLFFGSGTQLSVL.

The CDR3 reads CASSLSGEETQYF. As DNA, the CDR3 is TGCGCCAGCAGCTTGTCAGGGGAAGAGACCCAGTACTTC. J is TRBJ2-5 and V is TRBV5-1; D might be TRBD1 (6 bases). The germline CDR1 and CDR2 sequences are SGHRS and YFSETQ. V was cut by 1 base and J by 3 bases, with 7 bases left in between. The CDR3 spans 13 residues.

This chain joins TRBV7-9 and TRBJ1-5, with TRBD1 matching over 8 bases. With 1 base clipped from V and 7 bases from J, the junction kept 3 bases outside the gene matches. The CDR3 totals 14 residues. Germline V gene lookup returns CDR1 SEHNR and CDR2 FQNEAQ (reference sequence). The CDR3 coding sequence is TGTGCCAGCAGCTTAGGGACAGGGTGGCAGCCCCAGCATTTT. It is translated as CASSLGTGWQPQHF.

The V gene is TRBV27, the J gene TRBJ2-1; D is ambiguous. This CDR3 contains 18 residues. Per germline, CDR1 MNHEY and CDR2 SMNVEV (reference sequence). Between the trimmed V and J ends, which lost 1 base and 6 bases, there was a span of 22 bases. This CDR3 reads CASSLLPKTTIEFNEQFF. In DNA form, the CDR3 reads TGTGCCAGCAGTTTATTACCGAAGACGACGATAGAGTTCAATGAGCAGTTCTTC.

To note about this clone: Relative to the germline gene, one junction end is altered; a read error may explain this. The rearrangement links TRBV28 to TRBJ2-7, with D possibly being TRBD1 (6 bases). Per the germline V gene, CDR1 is MDHEN and CDR2 is SYDVKM. The CDR3 is 14 residues long. CDR3 protein: CASSPRARGPANDF. The CDR3 DNA sequence: TGTGCCAGCAGTCCCCGGGCCAGGGGCCCGGCGAATGACTTC.

This clone appeared a few times. This chain links TRBV7-2 with TRBJ1-1; D call uncertain. The CDR3 covers 14 residues. V dropped 5 bases and J dropped 0 bases, with 10 bases sitting between them. Germline loops: CDR1 SGHTA, CDR2 FQGNSA. The CDR3 DNA sequence: TGTGCCAGCAGCCCCCATGGGTTGAACACTGAAGCTTTCTTT. Translation: CASSPHGLNTEAFF.

The V and J genes are TRBV7-2 and TRBJ2-5, with D uncertain. CDR3 length: 12 residues. The germline V gene encodes CDR1 SGHTA and CDR2 FQGNSA. Trimming removed 5 bases from V and 1 base from J, with 5 bases in between. Written as DNA, the CDR3 is TGTGCCAGCAGCCCACGCCAAGAGACCCAGTACTTC. Protein sequence: CASSPRQETQYF.

The gene calls are TRBV19 and TRBJ1-2, with TRBD1 matching over 10 bases. The CDR3 is 16 residues long. J lost 5 bases, V lost 6 bases, and 12 bases had no gene match. Per germline, CDR1 LNHDA and CDR2 SQIVND (reference sequence). The CDR3 DNA reads as TGTGCCAGTAGCCGGGACAGGGGCCCAGGAGGTTATGGCTACACCTTC. Translation gives CASSRDRGPGGYGYTF.

The J gene is TRBJ2-7, the V gene TRBV11-2; D is uncertain. V was pared by 1 base and J by 3 bases, with 13 bases between. In germline, CDR1 is SGHAT, CDR2 FQNNGV. This CDR3 is built from 15 residues. CDR3 sequence: CASSLVSGNVYEQYF. As DNA, the CDR3 is TGTGCCAGCAGCTTAGTTTCAGGAAATGTCTACGAGCAGTACTTC.

The V and J genes are TRBV5-6 and TRBJ2-7, with 7 bases that match TRBD1. The ends lost 5 bases at V and 3 bases at J; junction bases unmatched: 8. The CDR3 is 14 amino acids. Germline CDR1 and CDR2: SGHDT and YYEEEE. The CDR3 spells CASRNRDSVYEQYF. The CDR3 nucleotides are TGTGCCAGCAGAAACCGGGACAGCGTCTACGAGCAGTACTTC.

The rearrangement uses TRBV4-3 and TRBJ2-5, with 9 bases lining up with TRBD1. V lost 6 bases, J lost 5 bases, and 7 bases stayed unmatched. The CDR3 spans 14 residues. Germline CDR1 and CDR2: LGHNA and YSLEER. The CDR3 DNA reads TGCGCCAGCAGTCCTACAGGGGGCTGGGAGACCCAGTACTTC. Encoded protein: CASSPTGGWETQYF.

V usage is TRBV30 and J usage is TRBJ2-7; D call uncertain. The CDR3 is made up of 13 amino acids. The V gene lost 1 base and the J gene lost 0 bases, with 7 bases spanning the gap. CDR1 and CDR2 (germline): GTSNPN, SVGIG (reference sequence). The CDR3 spells CAWSEGSSYEQYF. The CDR3 DNA reads TGTGCCTGGAGTGAGGGCAGCTCCTACGAGCAGTACTTC.

The J gene is TRBJ2-2, the V gene TRBV15; D is uncertain. Trimming removed 0 bases at V and 1 base at J, with 9 bases between. The CDR3 has 16 amino acids. Germline loops: CDR1 LNHNV, CDR2 YYDKDF (reference sequence). The CDR3 coding sequence is TGTGCCACCAGCAGAGATTTCGACTGGAACACCGGGGAGCTGTTTTTT. This sequence encodes CATSRDFDWNTGELFF.

The chain joins TRBV10-3 to TRBJ2-3, with TRBD2 identical over 8 bases. Germline V gives CDR1 ENHRY, CDR2 SYGVKD. Trimming took 7 bases from V and 3 from J; bases not matched to a gene: 6. The length of the CDR3 is 14 residues. The CDR3: CAITGTGGTDTQYF. CDR3 DNA sequence: TGTGCCATCACCGGGACGGGGGGGACAGATACGCAGTATTTT.

This clone appeared a single time. The V gene is TRBV6-5, the J gene TRBJ2-7, with 7 positions matching TRBD2. From germline, CDR1 is MNHEY and CDR2 SVGAGI. The CDR3 is made up of 13 amino acids. J lost 0 bases, V lost 6 bases, and 2 bases had no gene match. This chain's CDR3 is CASSRDYSYEQYF. CDR3 DNA: TGTGCCAGCAGCCGGGACTACTCCTACGAGCAGTACTTC.

The V gene is TRBV19, the J gene TRBJ1-5; no reliable D call. This CDR3 region has 13 residues. Trimming removed 0 bases from V and 6 bases from J, with 6 bases in between. Germline V lookup: CDR1 LNHDA, CDR2 SQIVND (reference sequence). Here the CDR3 reads CASSIDVAQPQHF. The CDR3 coding sequence is TGTGCCAGTAGTATAGATGTGGCTCAGCCCCAGCATTTT.